These T cell receptor beta chains were read from a single sample in a study of blood T cell repertoires in COVID-19. The repertoire was sequenced with immunoSEQ multiplex PCR; TCRdb's copy has only in-frame clones and lacks some. The table has about 61,000 clones, about 90% seen once. The sample comprised peripheral blood. The receptors here all came from a human donor in a cohort sampled during active COVID-19. Both conserved end residues are part of each CDR3. A D gene is named only where the DNA matches it firmly. The size entry is marked missing in some rows and otherwise reads once, few, many or a size class.

clone_size,j_call,cdr3_length,v_call,d_call,cdr3_nt,cdr3_aa
once,TRBJ1-1,15,TRBV4-2,.,TGTGCCAGCAGCCCCCAAGAGGCGGAGGTGGTTGAAGCTTTCTTT,CASSPQEAEVVEAFF
.,TRBJ2-1,14,TRBV3-1/TRBV3-2,.,TGTGCCAGCAGCCCACCTCGGTCCTACAATGAGCAGTTCTTC,CASSPPRSYNEQFF
.,TRBJ2-2,15,TRBV7-6,.,TGTGCCAGCAGCCCAGCAGGGGGGACAACCGGGGAGCTGTTTTTT,CASSPAGGTTGELFF
.,TRBJ2-1,16,TRBV27,TRBD2,TGTGCCAGCAGTTTAAAATATGAGACTAGCTTGCGGGAGCAGTTCTTC,CASSLKYETSLREQFF
few,TRBJ2-7,16,TRBV5-1,.,TGCGCCAGCAGCTGGGGGCCGGGCGGTAACCCCTACGAGCAGTACTTC,CASSWGPGGNPYEQYF
.,TRBJ1-2,11,TRBV12-3/TRBV12-4,.,TGTGCCAGCGCGGCTAACTATGGCTACACCTTC,CASAANYGYTF
.,TRBJ1-2,11,TRBV20-1,.,TGCAGTGCTAGCCGGTATGATGGCTACACCTTC,CSASRYDGYTF
few,TRBJ2-1,16,TRBV5-1,TRBD1,TGCGCCAGCAGCCCCGGGACAGGGGGACCGTACAATGAGCAGTTCTTC,CASSPGTGGPYNEQFF
.,TRBJ2-7,14,TRBV19,TRBD1,TGTGCCAGTAGTATAGGGACAGGAACATACGAGCAGTACTTC,CASSIGTGTYEQYF
.,TRBJ2-1,14,TRBV6-5,TRBD2,TGTGCCAGCAGTCGGACTAGCTCGTACAATGAGCAGTTCTTC,CASSRTSSYNEQFF
.,TRBJ2-1,16,TRBV10-2,.,TGCGCCAGCAGCGGTGGGACTTCTCCTTACTACAATGAGCAGTTCTTC,CASSGGTSPYYNEQFF
.,TRBJ2-1,16,TRBV19,.,TGTGCCAGTAGTCCTTCGGGTAGCGGACCCTACAATGAGCAGTTCTTC,CASSPSGSGPYNEQFF
.,TRBJ2-6,17,TRBV6-2/TRBV6-3,.,TGTGCCAGCAGTTACTCGGCATGGAGCTCTGGGGCCAACGTCCTGACTTTC,CASSYSAWSSGANVLTF
.,TRBJ2-2,20,TRBV18,.,TGTGCCAGCTCGCGATATGGGTCCACGGGGGGCCTCGCGAACACCGGGGAGCTGTTTTTT,CASSRYGSTGGLANTGELFF
.,TRBJ1-2,13,TRBV28,TRBD1,TGTGCCAGCAGACAGGGGTCTTGGCTTGGCTACACCTTC,CASRQGSWLGYTF
.,TRBJ2-7,15,TRBV11-1,.,TGTGCCAGCAGCTTAATCGGGACATTAATTTACGAGCAGTACTTC,CASSLIGTLIYEQYF
.,TRBJ2-2,15,TRBV18,.,TGTGCCAGCTCACCACCAACAGGGTACACCGGGGAGCTGTTTTTT,CASSPPTGYTGELFF
.,TRBJ2-3,13,TRBV5-1,.,TGCGCCAGCAGCTTGAGCAGCACAGATACGCAGTATTTT,CASSLSSTDTQYF
.,TRBJ2-1,13,TRBV19,TRBD2,TGTGCCAGTAGTGCCTTAGCGGGAAGTGAGCAGTTCTTC,CASSALAGSEQFF
.,TRBJ2-6,16,TRBV6-1,.,TGTGCCAGCAGTGAAGGCCCACTGTCTGGGGCCAACGTCCTGACTTTC,CASSEGPLSGANVLTF
few,TRBJ1-2,14,TRBV4-1,.,TGCGCCAGCAGCCAAGGCGGCAGGGGTTACGGCTACACCTTC,CASSQGGRGYGYTF
.,TRBJ2-2,15,TRBV9,TRBD1,TGTGCCAGCAGCGCCGGACAGGTCAACACCGGGGAGCTGTTTTTT,CASSAGQVNTGELFF
.,TRBJ2-2,15,TRBV6-5,.,TGTGCCAGCAGGCGAGGTACAGGGAACACCGGGGAGCTGTTTTTT,CASRRGTGNTGELFF
few,TRBJ2-1,16,TRBV28,.,TGTGCCAGCAGTCCGGCGGGCGTAGCAGGCGGTAATGAGCAGTTCTTC,CASSPAGVAGGNEQFF
.,TRBJ2-7,14,TRBV9,.,TGTGCCAGCAGCGCGGGAGCGCTAGCCTACGAGCAGTACTTC,CASSAGALAYEQYF
.,TRBJ1-2,13,TRBV12-3/TRBV12-4,.,TGTGCCAGCAGTTTAGCTGGGGGGGGTGGCTACACCTTC,CASSLAGGGGYTF
few,TRBJ2-7,13,TRBV6-4,.,TGTGCCAGCAGTTTGACTCCCTACTACGAGCAGTACTTC,CASSLTPYYEQYF
.,TRBJ2-1,15,TRBV13,TRBD2,TGTGCCAGCAGCTGGGGTAGTAGCGGGGGAAGGGAGCAGTTCTTC,CASSWGSSGGREQFF
.,TRBJ2-3,18,TRBV6-2/TRBV6-3,TRBD1,TGTGCCAGCAGTTACCTCCAGGGGGTCGTAATAAGCACAGATACGCAGTATTTT,CASSYLQGVVISTDTQYF
.,TRBJ2-2,14,TRBV7-2,.,TGTGCCAGCAGTATCCGGAGGGGCACCGGGGAGCTGTTTTTT,CASSIRRGTGELFF
.,TRBJ2-6,18,TRBV24-1,TRBD1,TGTGCCACCAGTGATTCACCGGGACAGGGTCTAGGGGCCAACGTCCTGACTTTC,CATSDSPGQGLGANVLTF
.,TRBJ2-7,13,TRBV28,.,TGTGCCAGCACTCTTGCGTACTCCTACGAGCAGTACTTC,CASTLAYSYEQYF
.,TRBJ2-2,14,TRBV6-5,.,TGTGCCAGCCGGCCCGGGGGTTTTACCGGGGAGCTGTTTTTT,CASRPGGFTGELFF
.,TRBJ2-5,15,TRBV5-1,.,TGCGCCAGCAGCTTGGCTCTTCTCGAGCCGGAGACCCAGTACTTC,CASSLALLEPETQYF
once,TRBJ1-6,15,TRBV5-1,TRBD1,TGCGCCAGCAGCTTGGGGGGACAGGGGGACTCACCCCTCCACTTT,CASSLGGQGDSPLHF
.,TRBJ2-1,14,TRBV24-1,.,TGTGCCACCAGTGATTCAGGGGCCTACAATGAGCAGTTCTTC,CATSDSGAYNEQFF
.,TRBJ2-5,15,TRBV5-5,TRBD2,TGTGCCAGCAGCGTGGGACTAGCGGCACAAGAGACCCAGTACTTC,CASSVGLAAQETQYF
.,TRBJ2-7,14,TRBV20-1,TRBD2,TGCAGTGCTAGTAAGGGTAGCGGGAATTACGAGCAGTACTTC,CSASKGSGNYEQYF
.,TRBJ2-3,17,TRBV3-1/TRBV3-2,.,TGTGCCAGCAGCCAATATGGGAGACGCTCTAGCACAGATACGCAGTATTTT,CASSQYGRRSSTDTQYF
once,TRBJ1-2,12,TRBV2,TRBD1,TGTGCCAGCGGGGACAGGGGCTATGGCTACACCTTC,CASGDRGYGYTF
.,TRBJ2-7,15,TRBV25-1,.,TGTGCCAGCAGTGAAAGGGGCGCCCAGATCTACGAGCAGTACTTC,CASSERGAQIYEQYF
.,TRBJ1-5,14,TRBV19,TRBD1,TGTGCCAGTAGTACCCGACAGGGAGGTCAGCCCCAGCATTTT,CASSTRQGGQPQHF
.,TRBJ1-1,13,TRBV25-1,.,TGTGCCAGCACCAGTACAGGGAAAGTAGAAGCTTTCTTT,CASTSTGKVEAFF
.,TRBJ2-5,13,TRBV5-6,TRBD2,TGTGCCAGCAGCGCACGGGGGGGAGAGACCCAGTACTTC,CASSARGGETQYF
.,TRBJ2-5,15,TRBV28,.,TGTGCCAGCAGTTTGGGGCGGGGAAGGCAAGAGACCCAGTACTTC,CASSLGRGRQETQYF
.,TRBJ2-2,16,TRBV7-8,TRBD1,TGTGCCAGCAGCTTGTTACAGGGGGCTGGCACCGGGGAGCTGTTTTTT,CASSLLQGAGTGELFF
.,TRBJ2-1,15,TRBV28,TRBD2,TGTGCCAGCAGGTTCCTCGCGGGAGCAAGAGATGAGCAGTTCTTC,CASRFLAGARDEQFF
once,TRBJ2-3,15,TRBV9,TRBD2,TGTGCCAGCAGCCAGACTAGCGACCCTAGGGATACGCAGTATTTT,CASSQTSDPRDTQYF
.,TRBJ1-2,15,TRBV29-1,TRBD1,TGCAGCGTTGAAGGGGACAGGACAGAGAACTATGGCTACACCTTC,CSVEGDRTENYGYTF
.,TRBJ2-4,13,TRBV7-9,.,TGTGCCAGCAGCCCCGAGGGAGAAAACATTCAGTACTTC,CASSPEGENIQYF
.,TRBJ2-5,13,TRBV10-1,.,TGCGCCAGCAGTGGGGGCCTCCAAGAGACCCAGTACTTC,CASSGGLQETQYF
few,TRBJ2-7,13,TRBV6-5,TRBD1,TGTGCCAGCAGCGTCTACAGGGGGTACGAGCAGTACTTC,CASSVYRGYEQYF
.,TRBJ1-1,18,TRBV28,.,TGTGCCAGCAGTTTACTTTATACGATTATTCAGGGGAACACTGAAGCTTTCTTT,CASSLLYTIIQGNTEAFF
.,TRBJ2-3,12,TRBV7-6,.,TGTGCCAGCAGCCCCGCCGGGGATACGCAGTATTTT,CASSPAGDTQYF
.,TRBJ1-1,15,TRBV28,TRBD1,TGTGCCAGCAGCCCGACCGGGACAGGGCTCACTGAAGCTTTCTTT,CASSPTGTGLTEAFF
.,TRBJ2-7,17,TRBV28,.,TGTGCCAGTACAACTCGCGGTGGGAGGTCCCGCTCCTACGAGCAGTACTTC,CASTTRGGRSRSYEQYF
.,TRBJ1-5,18,TRBV19,.,TGTGCCAGTAGTATAAGTGGTCTGGGGGGTCGCCTCAATCAGCCCCAGCATTTT,CASSISGLGGRLNQPQHF